This T cell receptor beta chain originates from a study of T cell responses to AZD1222 COVID-19 vaccine. Study-wide context: The study pooled second doses at about 4 or about 12 weeks.

Here immunoSEQ multiplex PCR was the method, and the copy in TCRdb shows in-frame clones only, minus some. The sample lists approximately 120,000 clones, roughly 88% occurring once. Findings and limits, study-wide: Following two doses of AZD1222, Spike-specific TCR breadth and depth rose. Vaccine-related CD4 TCRs covered spike, predominating at 160-218 and 743-854.

The CDR3 length is 13 residues. In germline, CDR1 is MNHNY, CDR2 SVGAGI (reference sequence). The V and J ends lost 5 bases and 0 bases respectively, with 8 bases between them. Comment on this clone: Its antigen remains unidentified.

This clonotype was obtained from an adult in good health. The material was peripheral blood, obtained on day 0 of AZD1222 vaccination. The chain employs TRBV6-6 and TRBJ2-7; D may be TRBD1 (5 bases). This CDR3 is CASSQQGSYEQYF. As DNA, the CDR3 is TGTGCCAGCAGTCAGCAGGGCTCCTACGAGCAGTACTTC.